The next 9 T cell receptor beta chains were all read from a single sample in a study of shared clonotypes between healthy human individuals (TCRdb year 2020). The protocol used for the library was the immunoSEQ multiplex PCR assay. TCRdb's version of the immuneACCESS table is confined to in-frame rearrangements and falls short of the full clone set. An unresolved V gene accounts for under half of the shortfall where checked; the remainder is of unknown origin. The sample profile shows roughly 450,000 clones; 70% to 80% of them were found once. The biggest ten clones account for about an eighth of the sample. Source material: PBMCs. These TCRs come from a woman aged 40 to 55 in good health. Some clones in this sample may be carry-over from other donors' samples.

V is TRBV5-1 and J is TRBJ2-3; D not certain. The V end was cut by 0 bases, the J end by 3 bases, with 11 bases between. Per the germline V gene, CDR1 is SGHRS and CDR2 is YFSETQ. The CDR3 runs to 15 residues. The CDR3 spells CASSLETSKTDTQYF. DNA of the CDR3: TGCGCCAGCAGCTTGGAGACGTCAAAAACAGATACGCAGTATTTT.

The chain joins TRBV28 to TRBJ2-1; 13 bases match TRBD2. CDR1 and CDR2 from the germline V gene are MDHEN and SYDVKM. The CDR3 has 14 residues. The J segment lost 7 bases and the V segment lost 5 bases, leaving 2 bases of the junction unmatched. The chain's CDR3 is CASSQGLAGNEQFF. DNA of the CDR3: TGTGCCAGCAGTCAGGGACTAGCGGGAAATGAGCAGTTCTTC.

This chain links TRBV18 with TRBJ2-1; 9 bases agree with TRBD1. Germline values: CDR1 KGHSH, CDR2 LQKENI. Trimming removed 7 bases from V and 5 bases from J; junction bases left unmatched: 3. This CDR3 contains 13 residues. The CDR3 nucleotides read TGTGCCAGCTTTTGGACAGGGGACAATGAGCAGTTCTTC. It translates to CASFWTGDNEQFF. Complete variable domain (other parts from reference TRBV18 and TRBJ2-1): NAGVMQNPRHLVRRRGQEARLRCSPMKGHSHVYWYRQLPEEGLKFMVYLQKENIIDESGMPKERFSAEFPKEGPSILRIQQVVRGDSAAYFCASFWTGDNEQFFGPGTRLTVL.

The chain is built from TRBV6-1 and TRBJ2-7, with D possibly TRBD1 on 6 matching bases. The CDR3 has 14 residues. The ends were cut back, 6 bases at V and 3 bases at J, with 15 bases in the middle. Germline CDR1 is MNHNS and CDR2 is SASEGT. The DNA for the CDR3 is TGTGCCAGCAGGGGGACACCCGGATACTACGAGCAGTACTTC. It yields the protein CASRGTPGYYEQYF.

The chain has TRBV30 and TRBJ1-6; D is possibly TRBD1 (6 bases). Germline V lookup: CDR1 GTSNPN, CDR2 SVGIG (reference sequence). The V end lost 4 bases, the J end lost 9 bases, and 13 bases lay between the germline ends. CDR3 size: 13 residues. CDR3 bases: TGTGCCTGGACCCCAGGGGTGGGTTCACCCCTCCACTTT. Residues: CAWTPGVGSPLHF. The entire variable domain, with the rest obtained from reference TRBV30 and TRBJ1-6, is as follows: SQTIHQWPATLVQPVGSPLSLECTVEGTSNPNLYWYRQAAGRGLQLLFYSVGIGQISSEVPQNLSASRPQDRQFILSSKKLLLSDSGFYLCAWTPGVGSPLHFGNGTRLTVT.

This clone was detected once. The chain joins TRBV29-1 to TRBJ2-7; D is undetermined. CDR1 is SQVTM and CDR2 is ANQGSEA in the germline V gene. The V end was cut by 7 bases, the J end by 0 bases, with 10 bases between. The CDR3 runs 12 residues. The DNA for the CDR3 is TGCAGCGGTTCTACCAGCTCCTACGAGCAGTACTTC. Translating it yields CSGSTSSYEQYF.

In this sample, this clone turned up once. This chain links TRBV30 with TRBJ2-5; D gene uncertain. Per germline, CDR1 GTSNPN and CDR2 SVGIG (reference sequence). The V end lost 5 bases, the J end lost 2 bases, and 9 bases lay between the germline ends. The CDR3 loop spans 12 amino acids. CDR3 region: CAWLQVQETQYF. CDR3 nucleotide sequence: TGTGCCTGGCTCCAGGTTCAAGAGACCCAGTACTTC. The variable domain in full, with the rest retrieved from reference TRBV30 and TRBJ2-5, is SQTIHQWPATLVQPVGSPLSLECTVEGTSNPNLYWYRQAAGRGLQLLFYSVGIGQISSEVPQNLSASRPQDRQFILSSKKLLLSDSGFYLCAWLQVQETQYFGPGTRLLVL.

The chain combines TRBV5-1 with TRBJ2-7, with D possibly being TRBD2 (5 bases). Trimming removed 2 bases from V and 3 bases from J, with 9 bases in between. This CDR3 comprises 13 residues. CDR1 and CDR2 (germline): SGHRS, YFSETQ. The CDR3 region has the DNA TGCGCCAGCAGCTTCGGGGTAGACTACGAGCAGTACTTC. It codes for CASSFGVDYEQYF.

The chain combines TRBV7-9 with TRBJ1-2; 7 bases map to TRBD1. CDR1 and CDR2 (germline): SEHNR, FQNEAQ (reference sequence). This CDR3 spans 15 amino acids. The V and J ends lost 0 bases and 8 bases, in that order; junction bases with no gene match: 9. The CDR3 spells CASSLAGQDGVGYTF. The CDR3 DNA is TGTGCCAGCAGCTTAGCAGGACAGGATGGGGTCGGCTACACCTTC.